The 8 T cell receptor beta chains below come from one sample, sequenced in a study of shared clonotypes between healthy human individuals. CD45RO-negative, CCR7-positively selected cells formed the naive CD8 fraction, excluding terminally differentiated effector memory CD45RA+ cells. Method: immunoSEQ multiplex PCR; TCRdb's copy keeps in-frame clones and lacks some. The table includes hundreds of thousands of clones, just over 90% detected once. Sequenced: naive CD8+ T cells sorted from blood. The receptors stem from a man aged 25 to 45 in good health.

This clone turned up a few times. The CDR3 DNA is TGCGCCAGCAGCCAAGATTTCACCACCGGGGAGCTGTTTTTT. It encodes CASSQDFTTGELFF. This rearrangement joins TRBV4-3 to TRBJ2-2, with no clear D. Germline V gives CDR1 LGHNA, CDR2 YSLEER. Trimming removed 0 bases from V and 4 bases from J, with 6 bases in between. CDR3 length: 14 amino acids.

The CDR3 loop reads CASSEFRDSSYEQYF. CDR3 DNA: TGTGCCAGCAGTGAGTTCCGGGACAGCTCCTACGAGCAGTACTTC. The chain joins TRBV2 to TRBJ2-7, with 7 positions matching TRBD1. Trimming took 3 bases from V and 0 from J; bases not matched to a gene: 5. The CDR3 runs to 15 residues. Germline CDR1 reads SNHLY; CDR2 reads FYNNEI.

The chain recombines TRBV6-6 with TRBJ2-7; TRBD2 aligns across 10 bases. The CDR3 consists of 15 residues. After removal of 2 bases from V and 5 bases from J, the junction contained 6 bases not matched to a gene. Germline V gene lookup returns CDR1 MNHNY and CDR2 SVGAGI (reference sequence). This CDR3 reads CASSYRTSGFHEQYF. CDR3 DNA sequence: TGTGCCAGCAGTTACAGGACTAGCGGTTTTCACGAGCAGTACTTC.

CDR3 sequence (DNA): TGTGCCAGTAGTTTGACAGAGCTAGGGGCCGGGGAGCTGTTTTTT. Residues: CASSLTELGAGELFF. V gene TRBV19 combines with J gene TRBJ2-2; D may be TRBD1 (5 bases). V shed 5 bases and J shed 6 bases, with 16 bases lying between them. The V gene's germline CDR1 is LNHDA and CDR2 SQIVND (reference sequence). The CDR3 contains 15 residues.

The chain carries TRBV19 and TRBJ1-1, with D uncertain. There are 15 residues in the CDR3. V dropped 5 bases and J dropped 4 bases, with 17 bases sitting between them. Per the germline V gene, CDR1 is LNHDA and CDR2 is SQIVND (reference sequence). CDR3 amino acids: CASSEREGTGTEAFF. The DNA of the CDR3 is TGTGCCAGTAGTGAGAGGGAGGGCACTGGCACTGAAGCTTTCTTT.

The chain couples TRBV9 to TRBJ2-1; D not certain. The V end lost 0 bases, the J end lost 0 bases, and 10 bases lay between the germline ends. CDR1 SGDLS and CDR2 YYNGEE come from the germline V gene. This CDR3 contains 16 residues. Written as DNA, the CDR3 is TGTGCCAGCAGCGTAGGTGGAATTATCTCCTACAATGAGCAGTTCTTC. As protein: CASSVGGIISYNEQFF. Complete variable domain (other parts from reference TRBV9 and TRBJ2-1): DSGVTQTPKHLITATGQRVTLRCSPRSGDLSVYWYQQSLDQGLQFLIQYYNGEERAKGNILERFSAQQFPDLHSELNLSSLELGDSALYFCASSVGGIISYNEQFFGPGTRLTVL.

The CDR3 reads CASSLGAAYEQYF. CDR3 sequence (DNA): TGTGCCAGCAGCCTGGGGGCAGCCTACGAGCAGTACTTC. The chain uses TRBV9 and TRBJ2-7, with D maybe TRBD1 (6 bases). V was clipped by 4 bases and J by 2 bases, with 10 bases between them. Looked up from germline, CDR1 is SGDLS and CDR2 is YYNGEE. There are 13 residues in the CDR3.

The genes are TRBV25-1 and TRBJ1-1; unclear D gene. The CDR3 has 12 residues. The V and J ends lost 4 bases and 3 bases respectively, with 6 bases between them. Looked up from germline, CDR1 is MGHDK and CDR2 is SYGVNS. In nucleotides, the CDR3 is TGTGCCAGCAGTGGTCATCACACTGAAGCTTTCTTT. Protein product: CASSGHHTEAFF.